This T cell receptor (beta chain) was documented in a study of blood T cell repertoires in COVID-19. Study in general: Sites across the United States, Italy and Spain contributed samples from acute and convalescent COVID-19. T cells, B-cell-depleted T cells, or PBMCs provided the cDNA or gDNA that served as material.

This clone was found once. The CDR3 covers 13 residues. Looked up from germline, CDR1 is SNHLY and CDR2 is FYNNEI. Trimming cost V 6 bases and J 8 bases; bases outside gene matches: 6. Original data processing: Reference gene primer amplification in the assay estimated nucleated cell counts. Libraries were prepared by immunoSEQ multiplex PCR; TCRdb keeps only in-frame clonotypes and omits some of them. V, J and clone size are those of that table, while D and trimming were read from the DNA. The data contain fewer than 300,000 clones, under 90% of them singletons. Sequencing input: peripheral blood. The clonotype comes from a woman aged 45 to 65 who had recovered from COVID-19. This chain links TRBV2 with TRBJ1-4, with 7 bases fitting TRBD1. CDR3 loop: CASRHRGEEKLFF. For the CDR3, the DNA is TGTGCCAGCAGACACAGGGGAGAGGAAAAACTGTTTTTT.